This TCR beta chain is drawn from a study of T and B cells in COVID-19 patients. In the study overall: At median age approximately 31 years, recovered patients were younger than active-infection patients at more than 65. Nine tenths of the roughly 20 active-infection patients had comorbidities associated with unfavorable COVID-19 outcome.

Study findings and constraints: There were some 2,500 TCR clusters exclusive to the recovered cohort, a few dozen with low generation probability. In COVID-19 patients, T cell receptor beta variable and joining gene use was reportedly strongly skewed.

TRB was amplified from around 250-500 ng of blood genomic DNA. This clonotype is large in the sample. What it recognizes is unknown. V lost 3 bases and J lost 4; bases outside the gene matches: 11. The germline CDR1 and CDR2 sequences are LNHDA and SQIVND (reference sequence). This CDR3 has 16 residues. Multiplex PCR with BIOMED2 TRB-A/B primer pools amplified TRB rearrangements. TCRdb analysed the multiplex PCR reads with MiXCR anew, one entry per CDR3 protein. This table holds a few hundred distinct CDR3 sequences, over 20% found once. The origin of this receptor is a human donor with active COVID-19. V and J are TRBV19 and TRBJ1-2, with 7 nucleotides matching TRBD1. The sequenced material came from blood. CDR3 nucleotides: TGTGCCAGTAGTATGCGAGGGGGCGCAGGATCCTATGGCTACACCTTC. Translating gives CASSMRGGAGSYGYTF.